The TCR beta chain described here comes from a study of T cell responses to AZD1222 COVID-19 vaccine. Some clones are missing from TCRdb's copy, which holds only in-frame ones; the method was immunoSEQ multiplex PCR. The table records 150,000 to 200,000 clones, around 87% of them present only once. Findings and caveats of the study: Nearly half of unique spike-specific TCRs reportedly avoided B.1.351 and B.1.1.7 mutated regions. Females outnumbered males among donors, who were mostly white British; clonal diversity was possibly underestimated. Spike-specific TCR repertoires showed rising breadth and depth after two AZD1222 doses.

Note on this clone: The antigen is not known.

The germline gives CDR1 GTSNPN, CDR2 SVGIG (reference sequence). V was clipped by 1 base and J by 5 bases, with 8 bases between them. The length of the CDR3 is 12 residues. Sequenced material: peripheral blood, taken on day 0 of MenACWY control vaccination. The receptor comes from an adult in good health. The gene calls are TRBV30 and TRBJ1-1; unclear D gene. The CDR3 is CAWSGTNTEAFF. The CDR3 DNA sequence: TGTGCCTGGAGTGGGACGAATACTGAAGCTTTCTTT.